This entry lists 15 T cell receptor beta chains sequenced from one sample in a study of human T cells and chemical hapten exposure. The time point was: patch test 1, 2 weeks after DPC sensitization. As to treatment: therapeutic diphenylcyclopropenone sensitization with weekly scalp DPC. Via MiXCR, TCRdb re-called the RACE reads, giving one row per CDR3 protein. The table shows over 85,000 distinct CDR3 sequences, with about an eighth occurring only once. The sequenced sample was whole blood, obtained in connection with sensitization to the hapten diphenylcyclopropenone (DPC). Every receptor here comes from a woman in her thirties or forties with alopecia areata. Some clones in this sample may be carry-over from other donors' samples.

The chain links TRBV7-9 to TRBJ2-1; 12 bases align to TRBD2. J was trimmed by 7 bases and V by 5 bases; bases with no gene match: 6. The CDR3 is made up of 15 amino acids. Germline V CDR1 and CDR2: SEHNR, FQNEAQ (reference sequence). CDR3 nucleotide sequence: TGTGCCAGCAGCGAAACTAGCGGGGGGTTTAATGAGCAGTTCTTC. Translation gives CASSETSGGFNEQFF.

CDR3 coding DNA: TGTGCCAGCCGACTAGCGGGAGGTTTTGATACGCAGTATTTT. As protein: CASRLAGGFDTQYF. The chain combines TRBV27 with TRBJ2-3, with TRBD2 identical over 13 bases. Germline CDR1 and CDR2: MNHEY and SMNVEV (reference sequence). The J segment lost 6 bases and the V segment lost 8 bases, leaving 5 bases of the junction unmatched. The CDR3 covers 14 residues.

The chain combines TRBV4-2 with TRBJ1-5; D remains ambiguous. Germline CDR1 and CDR2: LGHNA and YNFKEQ. Between the trimmed V and J ends, which lost 1 base and 6 bases, there was a span of 10 bases. CDR3 length equals 14 residues. CDR3 sequence reads: CASSQGRWGQPQHF. As DNA, the CDR3 is TGTGCCAGCAGCCAAGGGCGTTGGGGTCAGCCCCAGCATTTT.

In this sample, this clonotype turned up many times. The rearrangement links TRBV29-1 to TRBJ2-1; a possible D gene is TRBD1 (6 bases). This CDR3 contains 11 residues. Germline CDR1 and CDR2: SQVTM and ANQGSEA. V was pared by 7 bases and J by 8 bases, with 12 bases between. Here the CDR3 reads CSGGGSDEQFF. CDR3 sequence (DNA): TGCAGCGGAGGGGGTAGCGATGAGCAGTTCTTC.

The rearrangement links TRBV7-8 to TRBJ2-2; the match to TRBD1 covers 10 bases. The V gene end was trimmed by 1 base and the J gene end by 5 bases; junction bases not matched to a gene: 4. The CDR3 is 16 amino acids. Germline V gene data show CDR1 as SGHVS and CDR2 as FQNEAQ. For the CDR3, the DNA is TGTGCCAGCAGCTTAGGGGACAGGGGTTATACCGGGGAGCTGTTTTTT. Amino acids: CASSLGDRGYTGELFF.

This clonotype was counted at least ten times. J is TRBJ2-1 and V is TRBV19; 8 nucleotides align to TRBD2. Trimming at V came to 6 bases and at J to 4 bases, leaving 8 bases not matched to a gene. The germline gives CDR1 LNHDA, CDR2 SQIVND (reference sequence). The CDR3 is made up of 15 amino acids. The CDR3 bases are TGTGCCAGTAGGACTCTAGCGGGCCGTTACAATGAGCAGTTCTTC. It codes for CASRTLAGRYNEQFF. The full variable domain, its missing parts supplied by reference TRBV19 and TRBJ2-1, is DGGITQSPKYLFRKEGQNVTLSCEQNLNHDAMYWYRQDPGQGLRLIYYSQIVNDFQKGDIAEGYSVSREKKESFPLTVTSAQKNPTAFYLCASRTLAGRYNEQFFGPGTRLTVL.

Of note for this clonotype: The junction departs from germline at one end; a sequencing error may be responsible. J is TRBJ1-5 and V is TRBV28, with TRBD1 matching over 7 bases. Germline loops: CDR1 MDHEN, CDR2 SYDVKM. This CDR3 contains 17 residues. The CDR3 protein is CASSLFPGGFSDQPQHF. The CDR3 coding sequence is TGTGCCAGCAGTTTATTCCCAGGGGGATTTAGCGATCAGCCCCAGCATTTT.

This clonotype has only one observation. This CDR3 is CASSLVSGGANVLTF. CDR3 nucleotide sequence: TGTGCCAGCAGCTTGGTATCCGGTGGGGCCAACGTCCTGACTTTC. The rearrangement joins TRBV7-9 to TRBJ2-6; D remains unclear. Germline assignment: CDR1 SEHNR and CDR2 FQNEAQ (reference sequence). The CDR3 loop spans 15 amino acids. V was pared by 3 bases and J by 3 bases, with 9 bases between.

This chain connects TRBV7-2 to TRBJ2-5; tentative D call: TRBD2 (6 bases). Trimming removed 5 bases from V and 5 bases from J, with 18 bases in between. The CDR3 runs 15 residues. Looked up from germline, CDR1 is SGHTA and CDR2 is FQGNSA. CDR3 protein: CASSVGLVALETQYF. As DNA, the CDR3 is TGTGCCAGCAGCGTGGGACTGGTGGCCTTGGAGACCCAGTACTTC.

This clonotype was observed many times. The chain is built from TRBV6-5 and TRBJ2-1, with D perhaps TRBD1 or TRBD2 (5 bases each). This CDR3 has 17 amino acids. Between the trimmed V and J ends, which lost 6 bases and 4 bases, there was a span of 22 bases. Germline V gene lookup returns CDR1 MNHEY and CDR2 SVGAGI. The CDR3 bases are TGTGCCAGCAGGACGGGGTCGGGGAGCAGGGTATACAATGAGCAGTTCTTC. Encoded protein: CASRTGSGSRVYNEQFF.

There are many counts of this clonotype. The chain couples TRBV28 to TRBJ2-6, with no clear D. The CDR3 is 13 residues long. With 8 bases removed from V and 0 bases from J, the gap between germline ends came to 5 bases. CDR1 MDHEN and CDR2 SYDVKM come from the germline V gene. The CDR3 reads CASFNSGANVLTF. The CDR3 DNA is TGTGCCAGCTTTAACTCTGGGGCCAACGTCCTGACTTTC.

The J gene is TRBJ2-7, the V gene TRBV20-1; no definite D call. Trimming shortened V by 0 bases and J by 6 bases, and 12 bases separated the two germline ends. Germline V gene data show CDR1 as DFQATT and CDR2 as SNEGSKA (reference sequence). This CDR3 has 13 residues. The CDR3 loop is CSARDAAGGEQYF. The CDR3 bases are TGCAGTGCTAGAGATGCGGCAGGTGGCGAGCAGTACTTC.

This clonotype has a count of ten or more. The chain uses TRBV25-1 and TRBJ2-7; TRBD2 agrees at 14 bases. Per the germline V gene, CDR1 is MGHDK and CDR2 is SYGVNS. J was trimmed by 7 bases and V by 6 bases; bases with no gene match: 11. This CDR3 has 16 amino acids. The CDR3 DNA follows: TGTGCCAGCAGGGAAGCCGGGACTAGCGGGAGTGGTGAGCAGTACTTC. It translates to CASREAGTSGSGEQYF.

This clonotype was picked up many times. The rearrangement links TRBV19 to TRBJ1-5; no clear D. Trimming left V 5 bases short and J 6 bases short, with 11 bases between. In germline, CDR1 is LNHDA, CDR2 SQIVND (reference sequence). This CDR3 is 13 amino acids long. The CDR3 is CASSRLGAQPQHF. DNA of the CDR3: TGTGCCAGTAGTCGACTGGGAGCTCAGCCCCAGCATTTT.

This chain joins TRBV7-2 and TRBJ2-2; TRBD1 matches 7 bases. The germline V gene encodes CDR1 SGHTA and CDR2 FQGNSA. CDR3 length: 14 residues. After removal of 7 bases from V and 4 bases from J, the junction contained 6 bases not matched to a gene. The CDR3 loop reads CASTFGQATGELFF. As DNA, the CDR3 is TGTGCCAGCACCTTCGGACAGGCCACCGGGGAGCTGTTTTTT.